The present T cell receptor beta chain was sequenced within a study of T cell changes during pregnancy in multiple sclerosis. TCRdb keeps only in-frame clones here, not all; method: immunoSEQ multiplex PCR. The repertoire has tens of thousands of clones, 90% to 95% of them found once; the top ten carry 1.5% to 2%. There are 14 residues in the CDR3. The germline CDR1 and CDR2 sequences are MRHNA and SNTAGT. The V and J ends lost 2 bases and 4 bases, in that order; junction bases with no gene match: 0. The sequence derives from a female donor in good health, enrolled as a control in a pregnancy study. Sequencing was performed on peripheral blood, taken in the first trimester of pregnancy. The rearrangement joins TRBV6-4 to TRBJ2-2, with 8 bases that match TRBD1. As DNA, the CDR3 is TGTGCCAGCAGTGACGGACAGGGCACCGGGGAGCTGTTTTTT. Translated: CASSDGQGTGELFF.